The sequence of this T cell receptor (beta chain) was determined in a study of blood T cell repertoires in COVID-19. For the study at large: The samples span acute and convalescent COVID-19 from the United States, Italy and Spain. In each case, the material was cDNA or gDNA derived from T cells, B-cell-depleted T cells, or PBMCs.

The CDR3 sequence is 13 residues long. Germline CDR1 and CDR2: SNHLY and FYNNEI. The germline V and J ends were trimmed by 4 bases and 5 bases, with 10 bases remaining between them. Enrolled through a virtual design, the participants were between about 18 and 100 years of age and came from roughly 22 US areas. In the original processing: Estimates of nucleated cell counts were drawn from the amplification of reference gene primers. Sequencing was performed with immunoSEQ multiplex PCR; in TCRdb, only in-frame clones are kept and a portion is missing. The V and J calls and clone size are taken from that table; D and trimming were inferred from the DNA. The sample has 190,000 or so clones; 85% are singletons.

This TCR came from a man in his forties or fifties who had recovered from COVID-19. The sequenced sample consisted of PBMCs or T cells enriched from blood (not recorded which). The V gene is TRBV2, the J gene TRBJ2-3, with D possibly matching TRBD1 (5 bases). The CDR3 is CASSGQTEDTQYF. For the CDR3, the DNA is TGTGCCAGCAGTGGACAGACAGAAGATACGCAGTATTTT.